This T cell receptor beta chain stems from a study of T cell responses to AZD1222 COVID-19 vaccine. Regarding the study as a whole: The repertoires were collected only after the peak T cell response. In the spike-specific TCR repertoire, nearly half reportedly target unmutated variant regions. The CD4 TCRs associated with vaccination extended across spike and predominated at 160-218 and 743-854. Donors were largely white British and mainly female; clonal diversity was possibly underestimated.

The data were produced by immunoSEQ multiplex PCR, yet TCRdb's version contains in-frame clones alone and is incomplete. The data contain 200,000 to 250,000 clones, around 94% of them singletons. V lost 6 bases, J lost 2 bases, and 13 bases lay in between. The CDR3 totals 14 residues. Per the germline V gene, CDR1 is MNHEY and CDR2 is SVGAGI. Turning to this clone: Antigen specificity is unknown.

This sequence originates from an adult who received the MenACWY meningococcal vaccine as a control. The material was peripheral blood, obtained 28 days after the second dose of the MenACWY control vaccine. This chain uses TRBV6-5 with TRBJ1-2; D is possibly TRBD1 (6 bases). The CDR3 DNA sequence: TGTGCCAGCAGGGCCACAGGGTCCAACTATGGCTACACCTTC. This translates into CASRATGSNYGYTF.